These T cell receptor beta chains were read from a single sample in a study of resident and recirculating memory T cells in vitiligo. Clones were sequenced by immunoSEQ multiplex PCR, and TCRdb holds only the in-frame ones, with some missing. The sample has about 76,000 clones, 90% to 95% seen once. The sample consisted of blood. The receptors stem from a male donor with vitiligo. The CDR3 runs from the conserved cysteine through the conserved F or W. Each record gives: V gene, CDR3 protein.

TRBV5-1 CASSPRGVINTNTEAFF
TRBV6-1 CASRTGQPWQPQHF
TRBV6-5 CASTLTGGLREQYF
TRBV6-1 CASSERRGRRVAGNQPQHF
TRBV6-5 CASSYGGRDGYTF
TRBV27 CASSRGGSRDYEQYF
TRBV9 CASSETDRAHNEQFF
TRBV28 CASKGGAVYEQYF
TRBV28 CASSLYRSSYEQYF
TRBV5-1 CASSSYRGYEQYF
TRBV28 CASRQPTSGIQPQHF
TRBV28 CASSLPYLSGNAGEQYF
TRBV18 CASSPTGGDTEAFF
TRBV19 CASSGALVGEQYF
TRBV10-2 CASTGGPSYEQYF
TRBV7-6 CASSPRTGGRYGYTF
TRBV10-2 CASGELAGGRYYNEQFF
TRBV27 CASSLGTLNTEAFF
TRBV7-2 CASSLGGRVETQYF
TRBV5-1 CASSLAGTGVEEQYF
TRBV30 CAWTPTEGALLGYTF
TRBV5-1 CASSLIAAQEYNEQFF
TRBV11-1 CASSTTGLNGYTF
TRBV4-3 CASSLQGAPHGYTF
TRBV6-5 CASSLGQDREQFF
TRBV9 CASSRGMAGGGSYNEQFF
TRBV27 CASRIGQGGTGPQHF
TRBV4-3 CASSQVFGTGYSGANVLTF
TRBV1 CTSSQVAFGGSEKLFF
TRBV7-6 CASSPQGAGVSETQYF
TRBV9 CASSPWRAYGYTF
TRBV11-3 CASSLQGNGYEQYF
TRBV19 CASQGELNTEAFF
TRBV11-1 CASSSLLLSAGPVRAFF
TRBV27 CASSFRDSNQPQHF
TRBV19 CASASGQLPYSNQPQHF
TRBV6-1 CASSETPSGVAFF
TRBV19 CASSIDASSGGRTQYF
TRBV6-4 CASSERASGFNEQFF
TRBV27 CASSFRLAGGELFF
TRBV9 CASNRGDTEAFF
TRBV18 CASSPTSGLSYEQYF
TRBV30 CAWSVGAGTDTQYF
TRBV11-3 CASSTGQNFQETQYF
TRBV5-1 CASSTSGGLTGELFF
TRBV18 CASSFSGIETQYF
TRBV27 CASSSRAPYGYTF
TRBV5-1 CASSLQGDYEQYF
TRBV25-1 CASRGGENTGELFF
TRBV28 CASSLGTWGGGQYEQFF
TRBV28 CASSFRREGRPEQYF
TRBV27 CASSLLQGAADTQYF
TRBV11-2 CASSLDHEREGSYEQYF
TRBV6-5 CASSWDRGNTIYF
TRBV28 CASSQGMSGMEQYF
TRBV18 CASSPRQGRSTDTQYF
TRBV18 CASSEGLAGLRETQYF